Listed here are 8 T cell receptor beta chains from one sample, sequenced in a study of T-cell memory formation after mild COVID-19. From the 5' RACE reads, TCRdb called clonotypes with MiXCR, one entry per CDR3 protein. Of just under 150,000 distinct CDR3 sequences in the sample, about 19% were seen once. The sequenced sample was PBMCs or a T cell subset sorted from them (not recorded which). All receptors come from an adult woman who had mild COVID-19 (a few samples of this study predate the infection). Cell type and time point are not known.

This clonotype was detected a few times. This chain uses TRBV29-1 with TRBJ2-1, with unresolved D. This CDR3 has 15 residues. CDR1 and CDR2 (germline): SQVTM, ANQGSEA. V was pared by 4 bases and J by 0 bases, with 13 bases between. CDR3 DNA: TGCAGCGTTGTCCCCTCCGTAAGCTCCTACAATGAGCAGTTCTTC. Encoded protein: CSVVPSVSSYNEQFF.

The chain employs TRBV2 and TRBJ1-1, with a tentative D call TRBD1 (5 bases). Germline lookup yields CDR1 SNHLY and CDR2 FYNNEI. V gave up 4 bases and J gave up 5 bases, with 14 bases separating them. CDR3 size: 14 residues. CDR3 amino acids: CASSAGWRETEAFF. The CDR3 DNA reads TGTGCCAGCAGTGCAGGGTGGAGGGAGACTGAAGCTTTCTTT. Using reference TRBV2 and TRBJ1-1 for the parts outside the CDR3, the full variable domain is EPEVTQTPSHQVTQMGQEVILRCVPISNHLYFYWYRQILGQKVEFLVSFYNNEISEKSEIFDDQFSVERPDGSNFTLKIRSTKLEDSAMYFCASSAGWRETEAFFGQGTRLTVV.

CDR3 DNA sequence: TGTGCCAGCAGCCAAGATATGGGACTAGCGGGGGACAATGAGCAGTTCTTC. This sequence encodes CASSQDMGLAGDNEQFF. The V gene is TRBV4-2, the J gene TRBJ2-1, with TRBD2 identical over 14 bases. The V gene's germline CDR1 is LGHNA and CDR2 YNFKEQ. The CDR3 contains 17 residues. V was clipped by 0 bases and J by 5 bases; unmatched bases: 3.

The chain uses TRBV5-1 and TRBJ2-1, with 9 bases identical to TRBD1. This CDR3 has 15 amino acids. CDR1 is SGHRS, CDR2 YFSETQ, per germline. The junction had 5 bases not matched to a gene; V was cut back by 0 bases and J by 7 bases. The CDR3 bases are TGCGCCAGCAGCTTGGCGGGACAGGGTTTTAATGAGCAGTTCTTC. It translates to CASSLAGQGFNEQFF.

This clonotype was seen a few times. The chain links TRBV12-3 or TRBV12-4 to TRBJ2-2; D perhaps matches TRBD2 (5 bases). CDR3 length: 13 residues. The V end lost 6 bases, the J end lost 7 bases, and 12 bases lay between the germline ends. The CDR3 reads CASRALEGGELFF. The CDR3 DNA sequence: TGTGCCAGCAGGGCCCTTGAGGGCGGGGAGCTGTTTTTT.

The chain recombines TRBV20-1 with TRBJ1-3, with D possibly TRBD1 on 5 matching bases. The CDR3 extends over 15 amino acids. The V and J ends lost 3 bases and 0 bases respectively, with 12 bases between them. Germline loops: CDR1 DFQATT, CDR2 SNEGSKA (reference sequence). The CDR3, as DNA: TGCAGTGCTAGGAGGGACTCCTTCTCTGGAAACACCATATATTTT. It is translated as CSARRDSFSGNTIYF.

This clonotype was picked up one time. The V call is TRBV6-4, the J call TRBJ1-6, with D maybe TRBD1 (5 bases). V lost 5 bases, J lost 9 bases, and 17 bases lay in between. The CDR3 runs to 15 residues. The germline V gene encodes CDR1 MRHNA and CDR2 SNTAGT. The CDR3 nucleotides read TGTGCCAGCAGTCAAAACGGGGCCATTGGTTCACCCCTCCACTTT. Protein sequence: CASSQNGAIGSPLHF.

This chain uses TRBV2 with TRBJ1-1; 7 bases align to TRBD1. Germline V gene sequence: CDR1 SNHLY, CDR2 FYNNEI. The CDR3 has 15 residues. Trimming took 2 bases from V and 4 from J; bases not matched to a gene: 7. The CDR3 nucleotides read TGTGCCAGCAGTGAAATGGGGGCAGGGGGCACTGAAGCTTTCTTT. Encoded protein: CASSEMGAGGTEAFF.